The 22 T cell receptor beta chains below all came from one sample that was sequenced in a study of T cell responses to AZD1222 COVID-19 vaccine. The table came from immunoSEQ multiplex PCR; TCRdb's copy has only in-frame clones and leaves some out. Of about 170,000 clones listed, roughly nine tenths are singletons. Here the sequenced sample was peripheral blood, taken on day 0 of AZD1222 vaccination. These receptors originate from an adult in good health.

This clone was observed a single time. The chain links TRBV7-9 to TRBJ1-2, with D uncertain. Deletions cut 1 base from V and 7 bases from J, with 13 bases between. Germline CDR1 and CDR2: SEHNR and FQNEAQ (reference sequence). The CDR3 extends over 14 amino acids. In DNA, the CDR3 is TGTGCCAGCAGCTTAGACAGAACAGTCGGTGGCTACACCTTC. This codes for CASSLDRTVGGYTF.

The chain couples TRBV6-5 to TRBJ1-5; 7 positions match TRBD1. V lost 5 bases to trimming and J lost 4 bases; unmatched junction nucleotides: 2. The CDR3 contains 13 residues. Germline lookup yields CDR1 MNHEY and CDR2 SVGAGI. For the CDR3, the DNA is TGTGCCAGCAGTCCAGGGGGGAATCAGCCCCAGCATTTT. Residues: CASSPGGNQPQHF.

This clone has a single count. The V gene is TRBV28, the J gene TRBJ1-1; no firm D call. Between the trimmed V and J ends, which lost 7 bases and 0 bases, there was a span of 12 bases. CDR1 and CDR2 from the germline V gene are MDHEN and SYDVKM. The CDR3 runs 14 residues. The CDR3 nucleotides are TGTGCCAGCAATTTTCGGGCACTGAACACTGAAGCTTTCTTT. Translating it yields CASNFRALNTEAFF.

This chain links TRBV5-6 with TRBJ1-3; 7 positions agree with TRBD1. V trimming: 2 bases; J trimming: 0 bases; junction bases outside the gene matches: 2. The CDR3 is 15 residues long. Per germline, CDR1 SGHDT and CDR2 YYEEEE. The CDR3 nucleotides are TGTGCCAGCAGCTTCAGGGGGATCTCTGGAAACACCATATATTTT. This codes for CASSFRGISGNTIYF. Drawing the rest from reference TRBV5-6 and TRBJ1-3, the complete variable domain is DAGVTQSPTHLIKTRGQQVTLRCSPKSGHDTVSWYQQALGQGPQFIFQYYEEEERQRGNFPDRFSGHQFPNYSSELNVNALLLGDSALYLCASSFRGISGNTIYFGEGSWLTVV.

This sequence joins TRBV30 and TRBJ1-2; D unclear. Germline loops: CDR1 GTSNPN, CDR2 SVGIG (reference sequence). Deletions cut 0 bases from V and 3 bases from J, with 8 bases between. The CDR3 totals 13 residues. CDR3: CAWSVGTHYGYTF. The DNA for the CDR3 is TGTGCCTGGAGTGTAGGCACACACTATGGCTACACCTTC.

The V call is TRBV4-3, the J call TRBJ1-5; no reliable D call. Germline values: CDR1 LGHNA, CDR2 YSLEER. V was cut by 0 bases and J by 6 bases, with 12 bases left in between. This CDR3 contains 15 residues. CDR3 region: CASSQDWQNPQPQHF. The CDR3 DNA follows: TGCGCCAGCAGCCAAGATTGGCAGAATCCTCAGCCCCAGCATTTT.

CDR3 DNA: TGTGCCACCAGTGACCCCGGCCGCCCCTACGAGCAGTACTTC. The encoded protein is CATSDPGRPYEQYF. J is TRBJ2-7 and V is TRBV24-1; D not resolved. V gave up 4 bases and J gave up 2 bases, with 11 bases separating them. CDR3 length equals 14 residues. Per germline, CDR1 KGHDR and CDR2 SFDVKD.

The rearrangement links TRBV7-9 to TRBJ1-6; D is ambiguous. The V end was cut by 8 bases, the J end by 0 bases, with 5 bases between. The germline gives CDR1 SEHNR, CDR2 FQNEAQ (reference sequence). The CDR3 sequence is 13 residues long. The CDR3 bases are TGTGCCAGCTCCCGCTCCTATAATTCACCCCTCCACTTT. Its translation: CASSRSYNSPLHF.

The J gene is TRBJ1-4, the V gene TRBV2; D gene ambiguous. This CDR3 comprises 14 residues. In germline, CDR1 is SNHLY, CDR2 FYNNEI. V was shortened by 2 bases and J by 3 bases, with 7 bases between the two germline ends. The CDR3 DNA reads as TGTGCCAGCAGTGAACGGTTGGCTAATGAAAAACTGTTTTTT. Its protein product is CASSERLANEKLFF.

This clone was seen once. The chain recombines TRBV6-2 or TRBV6-3 with TRBJ2-5; D is perhaps TRBD1 or TRBD2 (6 bases each). The CDR3 spans 16 residues. Germline V CDR1 and CDR2: MNHEY, SVGEGT. V shed 6 bases and J shed 5 bases, with 22 bases lying between them. CDR3 protein: CASSPTRRGDSETQYF. DNA of the CDR3: TGTGCCAGCAGCCCTACTAGAAGGGGGGATAGTGAGACCCAGTACTTC.

The chain joins TRBV14 to TRBJ2-7; TRBD1 might be the D (6 bases). V gave up 4 bases and J gave up 0 bases, with 13 bases separating them. This CDR3 is 15 amino acids long. Germline loops: CDR1 SGHDN, CDR2 FVKESK. In DNA, the CDR3 is TGTGCCAGCAGCCCCGGGCAGGGGAGCTCCTACGAGCAGTACTTC. Its protein product is CASSPGQGSSYEQYF.

The chain uses TRBV27 and TRBJ1-1, with D possibly TRBD1 on 5 matching bases. Trimming left V 3 bases short and J 6 bases short, with 14 bases between. The CDR3 is 14 residues long. Germline V CDR1 and CDR2: MNHEY, SMNVEV (reference sequence). The CDR3 reads CASSFRWGAPEAFF. The CDR3 DNA sequence: TGTGCCAGCAGTTTCCGGTGGGGCGCCCCTGAAGCTTTCTTT.

The rearrangement links TRBV6-5 to TRBJ1-1, with D perhaps TRBD1 (6 bases). Germline CDR1 is MNHEY and CDR2 is SVGAGI. Trimming removed 0 bases from V and 5 bases from J, with 16 bases in between. The CDR3 sequence is 16 residues long. The CDR3 protein is CASSYSIRGAGTEAFF. The CDR3 DNA reads TGTGCCAGCAGTTACTCGATCAGGGGAGCCGGAACTGAAGCTTTCTTT.

The CDR3 region has the DNA TGCAGCGTTAGAAACGGACAGGGGGGAAGGGACTATGGCTACACCTTC. It codes for CSVRNGQGGRDYGYTF. The rearrangement uses TRBV29-1 and TRBJ1-2, with 10 bases that match TRBD1. The germline gives CDR1 SQVTM, CDR2 ANQGSEA. Trimming removed 5 bases from V and 3 bases from J; junction bases left unmatched: 12. The CDR3 extends over 16 amino acids. Looking up the rest from reference TRBV29-1 and TRBJ1-2 gives the full variable domain: SAVISQKPSRDICQRGTSLTIQCQVDSQVTMMFWYRQQPGQSLTLIATANQGSEATYESGFVIDKFPISRPNLTFSTLTVSNMSPEDSSIYLCSVRNGQGGRDYGYTFGSGTRLTVV.

This chain joins TRBV7-3 and TRBJ2-5; 7 positions agree with TRBD2. CDR1 SGHTA and CDR2 FQGTGA come from the germline V gene. V gave up 1 base and J gave up 5 bases; unmatched junction bases: 1. This CDR3 is 13 amino acids long. This CDR3 is CASSLMGGETQYF. The CDR3 DNA is TGTGCCAGCAGCTTAATGGGAGGGGAGACCCAGTACTTC.

The chain joins TRBV6-5 to TRBJ2-1; 13 bases match TRBD2. With V trimmed by 10 bases and J by 5 bases, 5 bases remained unmatched. Germline V gene sequence: CDR1 MNHEY, CDR2 SVGAGI. The CDR3 runs 14 residues. The DNA of the CDR3 is TGTGCCACAACTAGCGGGGGGGCCGACAATGAGCAGTTCTTC. Amino acids: CATTSGGADNEQFF.

The gene calls are TRBV28 and TRBJ1-5; D is ambiguous. Germline V CDR1 and CDR2: MDHEN, SYDVKM. The germline V and J ends were trimmed by 6 bases and 8 bases, with 20 bases remaining between them. The CDR3 consists of 15 residues. The CDR3 DNA is TGTGCCAGCAGCGATGGACTGCCCGAGGTCGAGCCCCAGCATTTT. It codes for CASSDGLPEVEPQHF.

In this sample, this clone turned up once. This chain uses TRBV24-1 with TRBJ1-5; D is unresolved. CDR3 length equals 16 residues. CDR1 and CDR2 (germline): KGHDR, SFDVKD. Trimming pared 4 bases from V and 0 bases from J, leaving 12 bases between. CDR3 DNA: TGTGCCACCAGTGAGTCGGGAGTCTATAGCAATCAGCCCCAGCATTTT. Translating gives CATSESGVYSNQPQHF.

This chain uses TRBV7-9 with TRBJ2-5, with D perhaps being TRBD1 or TRBD2 (5 bases each). This CDR3 region has 14 residues. The germline V and J ends were trimmed by 1 base and 1 base, with 7 bases remaining between them. CDR1 is SEHNR, CDR2 FQNEAQ, per germline (reference sequence). The CDR3 protein is CASSLGGTQETQYF. For the CDR3, the DNA is TGTGCCAGCAGCTTAGGGGGGACCCAAGAGACCCAGTACTTC.

V is TRBV19 and J is TRBJ2-5, with D possibly matching TRBD1 (6 bases). Germline CDR1 is LNHDA and CDR2 is SQIVND (reference sequence). The CDR3 covers 15 residues. The V end was cut by 1 base, the J end by 1 base, with 10 bases between. Here the CDR3 DNA reads TGTGCCAGTAGTATAGGACAGGCTCGCCAAGAGACCCAGTACTTC. It encodes CASSIGQARQETQYF.

The rearrangement links TRBV9 to TRBJ1-5, with D possibly TRBD1 on 5 matching bases. Trimming took 3 bases from V and 1 from J, leaving 11 bases between them. Looked up from germline, CDR1 is SGDLS and CDR2 is YYNGEE. This CDR3 is 15 amino acids long. CDR3 residues: CASSAGYGSNQPQHF. CDR3 coding DNA: TGTGCCAGCAGCGCAGGGTACGGAAGCAATCAGCCCCAGCATTTT.

The chain combines TRBV12-3 or TRBV12-4 with TRBJ1-5; D not certain. Deletions cut 1 base from V and 5 bases from J, with 0 bases between. The CDR3 is 11 residues long. For the CDR3, the DNA is TGTGCCAGCAGTTTAGATCAGCCCCAGCATTTT. Its protein product is CASSLDQPQHF.